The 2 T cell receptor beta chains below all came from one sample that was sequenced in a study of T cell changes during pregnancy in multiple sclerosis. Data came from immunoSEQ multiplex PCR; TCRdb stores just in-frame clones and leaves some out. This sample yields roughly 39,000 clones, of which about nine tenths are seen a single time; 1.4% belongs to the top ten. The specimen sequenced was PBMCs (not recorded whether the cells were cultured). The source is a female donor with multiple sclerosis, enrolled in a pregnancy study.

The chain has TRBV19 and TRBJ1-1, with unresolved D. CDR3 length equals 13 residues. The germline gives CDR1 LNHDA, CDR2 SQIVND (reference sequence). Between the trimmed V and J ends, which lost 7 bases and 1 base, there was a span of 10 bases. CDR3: CASMRRANTEAFF. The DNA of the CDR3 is TGTGCCAGTATGCGGAGGGCGAACACTGAAGCTTTCTTT.

The CDR3 DNA sequence: TGTGCCATCAGTGAGAGCAGAGCTATTAACTATGGCTACACCTTC. Its translation: CAISESRAINYGYTF. The gene calls are TRBV10-3 and TRBJ1-2; D not certain. This CDR3 region has 15 residues. Per the germline V gene, CDR1 is ENHRY and CDR2 is SYGVKD. V shed 2 bases and J shed 1 base, with 11 bases lying between them.